The 4 T cell receptor beta chains reported below all come from one sample, sequenced in a study of T cell changes during pregnancy in multiple sclerosis. Only in-frame clones appear in the TCRdb table, and some are missing; sequencing was by immunoSEQ multiplex PCR. The profile shows about 88,000 clones, 92% of them singletons. Sequencing used peripheral blood, obtained in the first trimester of pregnancy. The source of these receptors is a female donor with multiple sclerosis, enrolled in a pregnancy study.

This clone is a singleton in its sample. The rearrangement uses TRBV4-1 and TRBJ1-5, with 8 positions matching TRBD1. Trimming took 5 bases from V and 1 from J; bases not matched to a gene: 4. The CDR3 loop spans 15 amino acids. CDR1 is MGHRA, CDR2 YSYEKL, per germline. CDR3 nucleotides: TGCGCCAGCAGCGAACGGACAGGGAGCAATCAGCCCCAGCATTTT. This encodes CASSERTGSNQPQHF.

The chain joins TRBV6-1 to TRBJ1-4, with a tentative D call TRBD1 (5 bases). V lost 5 bases and J lost 8, with 15 bases in between. This CDR3 has 14 residues. CDR1 and CDR2 (germline): MNHNS, SASEGT. CDR3 sequence (DNA): TGTGCCAGCAGTCCATCCGGGGGGAAGGAAAAACTGTTTTTT. Protein sequence: CASSPSGGKEKLFF.

This chain connects TRBV4-1 to TRBJ1-2; TRBD1 matches at 8 bases. Germline CDR1 and CDR2: MGHRA and YSYEKL. Trimming removed 2 bases from V and 9 bases from J; junction bases left unmatched: 8. The CDR3 runs 14 residues. CDR3 residues: CASSQPVDRGSYTF. CDR3 DNA sequence: TGCGCCAGCAGCCAACCGGTCGACAGGGGTAGCTACACCTTC.

A single count supports this clone. The chain has TRBV6-5 and TRBJ1-2, with D possibly TRBD1 on 6 matching bases. Per germline, CDR1 MNHEY and CDR2 SVGAGI. The V and J ends lost 8 bases and 4 bases respectively, with 14 bases between them. CDR3 length: 13 amino acids. In DNA form, the CDR3 reads TGTGCCAGCGCGGGCAGGGGCGCCTATGGCTACACCTTC. This sequence encodes CASAGRGAYGYTF.